The present entry profiles one T cell receptor (beta chain) with its context. Libraries were prepared by immunoSEQ multiplex PCR; TCRdb keeps only in-frame clonotypes and omits some of them. The sample has about 160,000 clones, about 83% seen once. CDR1 is SGDLS, CDR2 YYNGEE, per germline. The CDR3 is 16 amino acids. Unmatched junction bases numbered 10, after V lost 4 bases and J lost 3 bases. This record belongs to a study of blood T cell repertoires in COVID-19. The V gene is TRBV9, the J gene TRBJ1-3; 7 bases agree with TRBD1. The TCR was taken from a man aged 65 to 85 who had recovered from COVID-19. The sample comprised peripheral blood. This CDR3 reads CASSTETGTVGNTIYF. In DNA form, the CDR3 reads TGTGCCAGCAGCACGGAGACAGGGACGGTTGGAAACACCATATATTTT.